The source of this TCR beta chain is a study of blood T cell repertoires in COVID-19. Clones were read by immunoSEQ multiplex PCR, and TCRdb kept only the in-frame ones, dropping some. The repertoire includes some 250,000 clones, 90% to 95% of them detected once, and 1% to 1.5% sits in the top ten. The germline gives CDR1 MNHEY, CDR2 SMNVEV (reference sequence). The J segment lost 4 bases and the V segment lost 1 base, leaving 1 base of the junction unmatched. The CDR3 sequence is 14 residues long. Sequenced: PBMCs or T cells enriched from blood (not recorded which). This rearrangement joins TRBV27 to TRBJ1-1; TRBD1 agrees at 9 bases. This TCR was sampled from a human donor in a cohort exposed to, infected with or recovered from COVID-19 (not recorded which). The donor label of this sample is uncertain. CDR3 coding DNA: TGTGCCAGCAGTTTATTGACAGGGGGCACTGAAGCTTTCTTT. Amino acids: CASSLLTGGTEAFF.